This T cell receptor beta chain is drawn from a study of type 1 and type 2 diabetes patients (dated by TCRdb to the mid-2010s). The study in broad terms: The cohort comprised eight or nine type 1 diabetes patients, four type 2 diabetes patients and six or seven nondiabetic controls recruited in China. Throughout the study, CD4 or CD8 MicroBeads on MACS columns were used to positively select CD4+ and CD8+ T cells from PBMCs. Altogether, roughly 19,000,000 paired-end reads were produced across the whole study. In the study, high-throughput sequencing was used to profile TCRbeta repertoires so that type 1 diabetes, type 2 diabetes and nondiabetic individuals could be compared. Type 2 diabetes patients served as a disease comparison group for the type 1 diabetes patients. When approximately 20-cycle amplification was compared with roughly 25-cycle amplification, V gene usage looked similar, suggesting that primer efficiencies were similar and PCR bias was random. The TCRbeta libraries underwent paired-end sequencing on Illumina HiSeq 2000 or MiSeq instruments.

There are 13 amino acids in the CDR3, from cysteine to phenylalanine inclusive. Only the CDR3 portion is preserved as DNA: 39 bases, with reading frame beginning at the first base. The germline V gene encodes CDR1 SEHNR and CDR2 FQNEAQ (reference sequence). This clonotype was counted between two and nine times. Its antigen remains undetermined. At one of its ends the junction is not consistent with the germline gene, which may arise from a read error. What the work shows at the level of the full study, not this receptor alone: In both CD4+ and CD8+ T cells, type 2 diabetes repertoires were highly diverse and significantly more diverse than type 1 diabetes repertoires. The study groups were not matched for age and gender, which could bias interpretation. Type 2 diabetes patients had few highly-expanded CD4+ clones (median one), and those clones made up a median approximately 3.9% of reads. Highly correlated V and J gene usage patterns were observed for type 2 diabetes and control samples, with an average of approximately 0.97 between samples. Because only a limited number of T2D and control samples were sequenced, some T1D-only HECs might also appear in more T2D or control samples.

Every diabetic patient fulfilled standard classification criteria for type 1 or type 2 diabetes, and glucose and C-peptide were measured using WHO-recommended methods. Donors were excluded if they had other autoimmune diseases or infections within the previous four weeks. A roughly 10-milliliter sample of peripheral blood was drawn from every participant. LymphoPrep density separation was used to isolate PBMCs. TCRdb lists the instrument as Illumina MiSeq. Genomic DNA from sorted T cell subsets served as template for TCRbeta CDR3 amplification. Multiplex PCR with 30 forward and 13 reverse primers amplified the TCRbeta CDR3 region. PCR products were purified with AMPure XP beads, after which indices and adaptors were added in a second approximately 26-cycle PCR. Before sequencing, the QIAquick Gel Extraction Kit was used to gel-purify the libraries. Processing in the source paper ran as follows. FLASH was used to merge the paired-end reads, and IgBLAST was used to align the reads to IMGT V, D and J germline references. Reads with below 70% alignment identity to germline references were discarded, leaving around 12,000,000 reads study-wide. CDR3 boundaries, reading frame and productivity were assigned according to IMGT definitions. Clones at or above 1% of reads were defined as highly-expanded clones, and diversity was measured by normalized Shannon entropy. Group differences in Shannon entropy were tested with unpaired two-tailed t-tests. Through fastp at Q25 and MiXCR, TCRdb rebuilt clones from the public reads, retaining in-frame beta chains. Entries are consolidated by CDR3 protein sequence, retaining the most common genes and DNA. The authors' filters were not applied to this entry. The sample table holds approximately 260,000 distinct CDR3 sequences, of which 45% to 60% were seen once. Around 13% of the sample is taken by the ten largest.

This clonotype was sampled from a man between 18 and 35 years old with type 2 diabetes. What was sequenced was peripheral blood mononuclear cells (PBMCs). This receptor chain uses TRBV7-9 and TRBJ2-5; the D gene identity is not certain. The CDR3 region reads CASSFPGQGTQYF. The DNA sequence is TGTGCCAGCAGCTTCCCAGGCCAAGGGACCCAGTACTTC.